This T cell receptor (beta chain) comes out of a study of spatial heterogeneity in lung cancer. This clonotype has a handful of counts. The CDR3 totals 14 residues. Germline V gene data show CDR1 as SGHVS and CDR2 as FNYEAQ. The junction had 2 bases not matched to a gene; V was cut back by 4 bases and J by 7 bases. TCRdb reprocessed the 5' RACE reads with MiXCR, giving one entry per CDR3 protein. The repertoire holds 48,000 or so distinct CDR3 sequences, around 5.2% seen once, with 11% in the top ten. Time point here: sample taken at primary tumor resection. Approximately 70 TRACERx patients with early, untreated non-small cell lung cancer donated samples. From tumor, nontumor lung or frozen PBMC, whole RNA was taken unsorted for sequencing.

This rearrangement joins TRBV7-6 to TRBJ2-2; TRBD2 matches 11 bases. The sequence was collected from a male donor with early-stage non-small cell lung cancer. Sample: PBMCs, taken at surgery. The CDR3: CASSWTSGYGELFF. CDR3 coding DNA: TGTGCCAGCAGCTGGACTAGCGGGTACGGGGAGCTGTTTTTT.